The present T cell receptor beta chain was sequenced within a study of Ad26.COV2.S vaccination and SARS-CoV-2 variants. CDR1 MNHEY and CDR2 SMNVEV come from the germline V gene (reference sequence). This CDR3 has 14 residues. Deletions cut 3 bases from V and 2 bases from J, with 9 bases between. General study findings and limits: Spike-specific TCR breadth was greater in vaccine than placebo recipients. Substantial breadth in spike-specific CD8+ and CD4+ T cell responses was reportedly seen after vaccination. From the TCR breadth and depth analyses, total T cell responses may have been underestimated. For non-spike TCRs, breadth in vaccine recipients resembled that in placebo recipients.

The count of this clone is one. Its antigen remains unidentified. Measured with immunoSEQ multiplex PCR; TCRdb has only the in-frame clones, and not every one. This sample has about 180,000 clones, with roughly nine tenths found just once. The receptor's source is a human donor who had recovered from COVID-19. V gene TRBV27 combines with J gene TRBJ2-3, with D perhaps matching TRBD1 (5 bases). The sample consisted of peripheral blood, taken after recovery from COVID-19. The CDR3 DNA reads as TGTGCCAGCAGTTTTCGACAGTACACAGATACGCAGTATTTT. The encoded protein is CASSFRQYTDTQYF.